The 5 T cell receptor beta chains presented below share a single source sample, sequenced in a study of T cell responses to AZD1222 COVID-19 vaccine. Only in-frame clones appear in the TCRdb table, and some are missing; sequencing was by immunoSEQ multiplex PCR. The sample lists fewer than 150,000 clones; 93% were seen once. Sequences were derived from peripheral blood, sampled on day 0 of AZD1222 vaccination. These receptors were collected from an adult in good health.

The chain carries TRBV6-6 and TRBJ1-3; the D gene is possibly TRBD1 (6 bases). This CDR3 comprises 16 residues. Between the trimmed V and J ends, which lost 5 bases and 0 bases, there was a span of 14 bases. Germline CDR1 and CDR2: MNHNY and SVGAGI (reference sequence). The CDR3 DNA reads as TGTGCCAGCAGTCCTAGACAGGCCCGCTCTGGAAACACCATATATTTT. It translates to CASSPRQARSGNTIYF.

V is TRBV12-5 and J is TRBJ2-7; 9 nucleotides align to TRBD2. The CDR3 length is 15 residues. Germline V gives CDR1 LGHNT, CDR2 FRNRAP. With V trimmed by 0 bases and J by 5 bases, 5 bases remained unmatched. Written as DNA, the CDR3 is TGTGCTAGTGGTTTGGTAGCGGGGGGACGCCACGAGCAGTACTTC. Translating it yields CASGLVAGGRHEQYF.

The V and J genes are TRBV30 and TRBJ2-6; D not resolved. The CDR3 is made up of 14 amino acids. The V gene lost 6 bases and the J gene lost 0 bases, with 9 bases spanning the gap. Germline V gene data show CDR1 as GTSNPN and CDR2 as SVGIG (reference sequence). In nucleotides, the CDR3 is TGTGCCTGCCCCCTGGGCTCTGGGGCCAACGTCCTGACTTTC. It codes for CACPLGSGANVLTF. The full variable domain, rest sourced from reference TRBV30 and TRBJ2-6, is SQTIHQWPATLVQPVGSPLSLECTVEGTSNPNLYWYRQAAGRGLQLLFYSVGIGQISSEVPQNLSASRPQDRQFILSSKKLLLSDSGFYLCACPLGSGANVLTFGAGSRLTVL.

The V gene is TRBV9, the J gene TRBJ1-4, with D tentatively TRBD1 (6 bases). CDR3 length equals 14 residues. Trimming took off 7 bases at V and 4 bases at J, with 14 bases between the two ends. Germline V lookup: CDR1 SGDLS, CDR2 YYNGEE. CDR3 in amino acids: CASAPGAGNEKLFF. In DNA, the CDR3 is TGTGCCAGCGCCCCGGGGGCGGGTAATGAAAAACTGTTTTTT.

The rearrangement uses TRBV3-1 (or the pseudogene TRBV3-2) and TRBJ1-2; D unresolved. Per the germline V gene, CDR1 is LGHDT and CDR2 is YNNKEL (reference sequence). This CDR3 has 15 residues. The V gene lost 1 base and the J gene lost 4 bases, with 13 bases spanning the gap. The CDR3 DNA sequence: TGTGCCAGCAGCCAAGGGGCCACGACACCCTATGGCTACACCTTC. It yields the protein CASSQGATTPYGYTF.